These T cell receptor beta chains were read from a single sample in a study of vaccination and CD4 T cells after COVID-19. TCRdb itself ran the PCR reads through MiXCR, one entry per CDR3 protein. The sample yields 10,000 to 15,000 distinct CDR3 sequences, roughly 50% seen once. The antigens for these receptors are not known. The specimen was CD4+ T cells from blood, cultured in vitro. These receptors all stem from a human donor who had recovered from COVID-19. CDR3s include the opening cysteine and the closing phenylalanine or tryptophan. The D gene is left open where the match is weak. Part of the rows lack a size; the others show once, few, many or a class for expanded clones.

clone size	V gene	J gene	D gene	CDR3 DNA	CDR3 protein
medium-sized	TRBV5-1	TRBJ2-7	-	TGCGCCAGCAGCTTACGGCGGGACTCCTACGAGCAGTACTTC	CASSLRRDSYEQYF
few	TRBV19	TRBJ1-4	-	TGTGCCAGTAGTAATCCGGGGGAGGATCGTGAAAAACTGTTTTTT	CASSNPGEDREKLFF
-	TRBV12-3/TRBV12-4	TRBJ2-7	-	TGTGCCAGCAGTTCTCCGTACGAGCAGTACTTC	CASSSPYEQYF
-	TRBV6-1	TRBJ1-2	-	TGTGCCAGCAGTGAGATGGCCAACTATGGCTACACCTTC	CASSEMANYGYTF
-	TRBV7-9	TRBJ1-3	-	TGTGCCAGCAGCCCTCCGGCGGCGGGAAACACCATATATTTT	CASSPPAAGNTIYF
-	TRBV20-1	TRBJ2-7	TRBD2	TGCAGTGCTAGCGCCCTGTCACTAGCGGGGAGGGGAGAGCAGTACTTC	CSASALSLAGRGEQYF
-	TRBV19	TRBJ1-3	-	TGTGCCAGTAGTCGGGGGAACTCGGGAGGAAACACCATATATTTT	CASSRGNSGGNTIYF
few	TRBV28	TRBJ1-3	-	TGTGCCAGCAGTTTTGACCGTGCTTCTGGAAACACCATATATTTT	CASSFDRASGNTIYF
-	TRBV30	TRBJ1-6	-	TGTGCCTGGAGGCCTTTCCCGGACGGAGAGTCACCCCTCCACTTT	CAWRPFPDGESPLHF
-	TRBV20-1	TRBJ1-6	-	TGCAGTGCTAGAGAGAGCAGGTCGAACTATAATTCACCCCTCCACTTT	CSARESRSNYNSPLHF
once	TRBV11-2	TRBJ2-6	-	TGTGCCAGCAGCCCTCTAATGGGGGGCAAGGCCAACGTCCTGACTTTC	CASSPLMGGKANVLTF
-	TRBV7-6	TRBJ2-5	TRBD1	TGTGCCAGCAGCGCCGGGACAGTACAGGAGACCCAGTACTTC	CASSAGTVQETQYF
-	TRBV20-1	TRBJ2-7	-	TGCAGTGCAAACCCCAGGGGAGTCCTACGAGGGCAGTACTTC	CSANPRGVLRGQYF
-	TRBV11-2	TRBJ2-2	-	TGTGCCAGCAGCTTCCGGGACGGCGGAACCGGGGAGCTGTTTTTT	CASSFRDGGTGELFF
-	TRBV7-9	TRBJ1-5	-	TGTGCCAGCAGCTTGGTTGAGCAGGGCAATCAGCCCCAGCATTTT	CASSLVEQGNQPQHF
few	TRBV27	TRBJ2-3	-	TGTGCCAGCAGTCCTCAATGGCAAGTCACAGATACGCAGTATTTT	CASSPQWQVTDTQYF
-	TRBV6-1	TRBJ2-3	-	TGTGCCAGCAGTGAATGGGCGAATACGCAGTATTTT	CASSEWANTQYF